Listed below are T cell receptor beta chains from one sample, sequenced in a study of blood T cell repertoires in COVID-19. Method: immunoSEQ multiplex PCR; TCRdb's copy keeps in-frame clones and lacks some. Of some 150,000 clones listed, roughly 82% were seen once; the top ten hold roughly 4.9%. The sequenced sample consisted of peripheral blood. These receptors were obtained from a human donor in a cohort sampled during active COVID-19. Each CDR3 is given with its conserved first and last residue. The order of the fields is V gene, D gene, clone size, J gene, CDR3 protein, CDR3 DNA. A D gene is named only where the DNA matches it firmly. Clone size is given for some rows only: seen once, a few or many times, or a class if the clone is expanded.

TRBV3-1/TRBV3-2	TRBD1	-	TRBJ1-2	CASSLSPLLTGHGYTF	TGTGCCAGCAGCCTTTCCCCACTTTTGACAGGGCATGGCTACACCTTC
TRBV5-4	TRBD1	-	TRBJ2-6	CASSLQQGATGANVLTF	TGTGCCAGCAGCTTACAACAGGGGGCTACCGGGGCCAACGTCCTGACTTTC
TRBV27	-	-	TRBJ1-5	CASSLWGDNQPQHF	TGTGCCAGCAGTTTATGGGGGGACAATCAGCCCCAGCATTTT
TRBV7-8	TRBD2	-	TRBJ2-3	CASSLRGPGGADTQYF	TGTGCCAGCAGCTTACGGGGGCCGGGGGGGGCAGATACGCAGTATTTT
TRBV3-1/TRBV3-2	TRBD1	-	TRBJ2-5	CASSPPGQGQETQYF	TGTGCCAGCAGTCCCCCGGGACAGGGACAAGAGACCCAGTACTTC
TRBV6-6	TRBD2	once	TRBJ2-1	CASSYSLAGGRHEQFF	TGTGCCAGCAGTTACTCTTTAGCGGGGGGGCGACATGAGCAGTTCTTC
TRBV7-2	-	-	TRBJ1-2	CASRDMRAFNYGYTF	TGTGCCAGCAGGGATATGAGGGCCTTTAACTATGGCTACACCTTC
TRBV19	-	-	TRBJ1-5	CASSDWRDLWVNQPQHF	TGTGCCAGTAGCGATTGGAGGGATCTTTGGGTCAATCAGCCCCAGCATTTT
TRBV27	TRBD1	-	TRBJ1-2	CASRGTGKVYGYTF	TGTGCCAGCAGGGGGACAGGGAAGGTCTATGGCTACACCTTC
TRBV4-2	-	-	TRBJ2-1	CASSGPNYNEQFF	TGTGCCAGCAGCGGCCCCAACTACAATGAGCAGTTCTTC
TRBV5-5	-	few	TRBJ1-5	CASSSNIQGLNQPQHF	TGTGCCAGCAGCTCTAACATCCAGGGTCTGAATCAGCCCCAGCATTTT
TRBV5-4	-	-	TRBJ2-7	CASSSRQINSYEQYF	TGTGCCAGCAGCTCTCGACAGATAAACTCCTACGAGCAGTACTTC
TRBV11-2	-	once	TRBJ1-2	CASSLGRTLPGYTF	TGTGCCAGCAGCTTAGGCAGAACCCTCCCTGGCTACACCTTC
TRBV3-1/TRBV3-2	TRBD1	-	TRBJ2-6	CASSRQGAVSGANVLTF	TGTGCCAGCAGCCGTCAGGGGGCGGTTTCTGGGGCCAACGTCCTGACTTTC
TRBV5-1	-	-	TRBJ2-3	CASSFSGPSTDTQYF	TGCGCCAGCAGCTTCTCAGGGCCTAGCACAGATACGCAGTATTTT
TRBV9	TRBD1	-	TRBJ2-4	CASSVAAGQGDIQYF	TGTGCCAGCAGCGTAGCGGCGGGACAGGGCGACATTCAGTACTTC
TRBV9	-	-	TRBJ1-4	CASSSHTNEKLFF	TGTGCCAGCAGCTCCCATACTAATGAAAAACTGTTTTTT
TRBV12-5	-	-	TRBJ2-1	CASRLAGVGEQFF	TGTGCTAGTCGTCTTGCGGGTGTAGGTGAGCAGTTCTTC
TRBV5-4	TRBD2	-	TRBJ2-3	CASSAVGLAGTLTDTQYF	TGTGCCAGCAGCGCAGTCGGACTAGCGGGAACCCTCACAGATACGCAGTATTTT
TRBV10-3	TRBD1	-	TRBJ1-2	CAISGDGTGGNYGYTF	TGTGCCATCAGTGGGGATGGGACAGGGGGTAACTATGGCTACACCTTC